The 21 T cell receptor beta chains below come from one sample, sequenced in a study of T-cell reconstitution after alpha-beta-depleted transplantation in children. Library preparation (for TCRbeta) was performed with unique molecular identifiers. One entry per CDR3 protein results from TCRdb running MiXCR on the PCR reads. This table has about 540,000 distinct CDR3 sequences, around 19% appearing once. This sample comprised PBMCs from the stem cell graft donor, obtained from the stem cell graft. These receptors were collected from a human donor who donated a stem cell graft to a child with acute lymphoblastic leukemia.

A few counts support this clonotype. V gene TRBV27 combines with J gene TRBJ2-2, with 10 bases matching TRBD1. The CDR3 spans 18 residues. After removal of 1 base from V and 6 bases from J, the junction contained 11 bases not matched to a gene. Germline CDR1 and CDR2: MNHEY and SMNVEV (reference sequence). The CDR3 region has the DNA TGTGCCAGCAGTTTATTCGTAGGCCGCGGGACAGGGGCCGGGGAGCTGTTTTTT. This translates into CASSLFVGRGTGAGELFF.

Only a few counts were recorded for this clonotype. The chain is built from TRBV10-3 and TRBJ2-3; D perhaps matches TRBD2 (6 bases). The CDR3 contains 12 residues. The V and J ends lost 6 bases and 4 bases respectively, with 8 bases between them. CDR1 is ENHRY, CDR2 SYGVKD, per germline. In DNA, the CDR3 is TGTGCCATCAGGGGGGGTGCAGATACGCAGTATTTT. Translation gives CAIRGGADTQYF.

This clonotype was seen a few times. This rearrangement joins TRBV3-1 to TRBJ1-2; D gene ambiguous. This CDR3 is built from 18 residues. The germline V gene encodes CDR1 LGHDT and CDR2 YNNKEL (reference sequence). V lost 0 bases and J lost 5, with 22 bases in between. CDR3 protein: CASSQDPGTSGTTYGYTF. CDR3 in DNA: TGTGCCAGCAGCCAAGATCCGGGAACCTCCGGAACGACATATGGCTACACCTTC.

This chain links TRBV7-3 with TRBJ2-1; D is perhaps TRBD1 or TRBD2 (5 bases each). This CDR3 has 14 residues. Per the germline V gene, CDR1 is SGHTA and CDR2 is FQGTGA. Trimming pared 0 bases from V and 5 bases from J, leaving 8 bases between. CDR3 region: CASSLTEGNNEQFF. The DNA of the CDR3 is TGTGCCAGCAGCTTAACCGAGGGGAACAATGAGCAGTTCTTC.

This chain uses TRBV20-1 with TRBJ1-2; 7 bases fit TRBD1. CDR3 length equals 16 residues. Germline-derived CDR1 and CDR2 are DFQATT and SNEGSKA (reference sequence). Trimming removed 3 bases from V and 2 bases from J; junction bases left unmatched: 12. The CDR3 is CSARPAWGQTNYGYTF. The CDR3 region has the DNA TGCAGTGCTAGGCCTGCTTGGGGACAGACCAACTATGGCTACACCTTC.

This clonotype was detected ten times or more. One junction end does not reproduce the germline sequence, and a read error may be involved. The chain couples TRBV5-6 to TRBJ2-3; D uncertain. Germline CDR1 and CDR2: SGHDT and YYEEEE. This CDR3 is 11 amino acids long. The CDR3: CASSFEDTQYF. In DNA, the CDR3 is TGTGCCAGTAGCTTTGAGGATACGCAGTATTTT.

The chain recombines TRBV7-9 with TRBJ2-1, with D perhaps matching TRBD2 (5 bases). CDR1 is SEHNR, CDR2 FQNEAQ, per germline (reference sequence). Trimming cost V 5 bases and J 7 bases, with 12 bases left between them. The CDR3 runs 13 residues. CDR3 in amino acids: CASSDGLRNEQFF. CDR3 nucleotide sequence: TGTGCCAGCAGCGACGGACTGCGGAATGAGCAGTTCTTC.

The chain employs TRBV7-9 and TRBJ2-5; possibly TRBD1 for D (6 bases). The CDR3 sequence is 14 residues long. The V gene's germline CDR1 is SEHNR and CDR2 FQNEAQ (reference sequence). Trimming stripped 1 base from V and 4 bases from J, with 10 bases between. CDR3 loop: CASSLGLGAETQYF. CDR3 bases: TGTGCCAGCAGCTTAGGATTGGGGGCAGAGACCCAGTACTTC. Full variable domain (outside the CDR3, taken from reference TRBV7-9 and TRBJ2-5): DTGVSQNPRHKITKRGQNVTFRCDPISEHNRLYWYRQTLGQGPEFLTYFQNEAQLEKSRLLSDRFSAERPKGSFSTLEIQRTEQGDSAMYLCASSLGLGAETQYFGPGTRLLVL.

CDR3: CASSLYGADTQYF. CDR3 bases: TGTGCCAGCAGCTTATATGGAGCAGATACGCAGTATTTT. The genes are TRBV7-8 and TRBJ2-3, with no clear D. The CDR3 runs to 13 residues. Germline CDR1 and CDR2: SGHVS and FQNEAQ. The ends were cut back, 2 bases at V and 4 bases at J, with 7 bases in the middle.

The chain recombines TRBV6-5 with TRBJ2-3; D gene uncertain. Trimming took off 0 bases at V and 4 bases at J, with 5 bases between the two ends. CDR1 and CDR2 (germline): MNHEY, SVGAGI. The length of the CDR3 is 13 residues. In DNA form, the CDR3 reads TGTGCCAGCAGTTACTCCAACCCAGATACGCAGTATTTT. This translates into CASSYSNPDTQYF.

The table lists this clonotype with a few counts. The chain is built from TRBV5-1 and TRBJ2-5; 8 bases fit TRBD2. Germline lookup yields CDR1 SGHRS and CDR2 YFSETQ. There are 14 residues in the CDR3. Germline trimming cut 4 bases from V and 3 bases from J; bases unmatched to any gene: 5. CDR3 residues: CASSPGGVEETQYF. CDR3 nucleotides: TGCGCCAGCAGCCCGGGGGGGGTCGAAGAGACCCAGTACTTC.

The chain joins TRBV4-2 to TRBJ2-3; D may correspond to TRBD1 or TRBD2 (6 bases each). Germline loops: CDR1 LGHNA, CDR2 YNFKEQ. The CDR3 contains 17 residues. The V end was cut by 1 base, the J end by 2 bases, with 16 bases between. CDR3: CASSQVGGGPATDTQYF. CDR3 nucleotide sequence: TGTGCCAGCAGCCAAGTCGGAGGGGGGCCAGCCACAGATACGCAGTATTTT.

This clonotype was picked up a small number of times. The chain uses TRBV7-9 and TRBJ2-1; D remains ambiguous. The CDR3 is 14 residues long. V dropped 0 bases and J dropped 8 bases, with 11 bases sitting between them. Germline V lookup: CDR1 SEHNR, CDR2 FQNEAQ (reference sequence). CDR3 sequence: CASSLAFLVHEQFF. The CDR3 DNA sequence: TGTGCCAGCAGCTTAGCCTTCCTAGTACATGAGCAGTTCTTC.

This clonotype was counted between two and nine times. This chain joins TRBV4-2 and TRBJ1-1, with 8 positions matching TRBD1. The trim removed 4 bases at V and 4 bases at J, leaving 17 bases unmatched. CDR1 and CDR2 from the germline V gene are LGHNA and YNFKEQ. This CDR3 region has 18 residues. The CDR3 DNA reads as TGTGCCAGCAGCCCAGGACAGGGAATGGCTCGTAGTGTCACTGAAGCTTTCTTT. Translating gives CASSPGQGMARSVTEAFF.

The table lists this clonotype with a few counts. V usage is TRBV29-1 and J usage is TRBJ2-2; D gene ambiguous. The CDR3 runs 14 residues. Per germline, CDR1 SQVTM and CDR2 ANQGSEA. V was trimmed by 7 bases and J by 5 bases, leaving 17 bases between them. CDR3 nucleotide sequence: TGCAGCGCCAACTGGATATTGGGGACCGGGGAGCTGTTTTTT. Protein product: CSANWILGTGELFF.

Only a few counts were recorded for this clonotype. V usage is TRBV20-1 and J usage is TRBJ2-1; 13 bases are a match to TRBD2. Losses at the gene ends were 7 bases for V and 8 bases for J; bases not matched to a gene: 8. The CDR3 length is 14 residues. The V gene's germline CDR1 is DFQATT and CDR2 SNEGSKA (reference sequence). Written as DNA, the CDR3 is TGCAGTGGACTAGCGGGAGGACTTGGGTATGAGCAGTTCTTC. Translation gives CSGLAGGLGYEQFF.

CDR3 region: CASGLVRAVLGAHNEQFF. The CDR3, as DNA: TGTGCTAGTGGTTTGGTACGGGCGGTCCTAGGGGCCCACAATGAGCAGTTCTTC. This chain uses TRBV12-5 with TRBJ2-1, with D perhaps TRBD1 (5 bases). The length of the CDR3 is 18 residues. CDR1 and CDR2 (germline): LGHNT, FRNRAP. The V end was cut by 0 bases, the J end by 5 bases, with 20 bases between.

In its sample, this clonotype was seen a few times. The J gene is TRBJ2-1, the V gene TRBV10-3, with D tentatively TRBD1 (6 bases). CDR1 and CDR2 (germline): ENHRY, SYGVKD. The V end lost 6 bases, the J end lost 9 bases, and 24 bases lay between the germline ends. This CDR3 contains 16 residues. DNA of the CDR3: TGTGCCATCAGCTACAGGGACATCGGGCCCGGGTGTGAGCAGTTCTTC. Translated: CAISYRDIGPGCEQFF.

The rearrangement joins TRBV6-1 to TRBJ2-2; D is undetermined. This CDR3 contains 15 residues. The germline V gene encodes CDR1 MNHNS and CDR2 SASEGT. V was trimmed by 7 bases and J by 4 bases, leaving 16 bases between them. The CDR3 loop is CASTPPAGVTGELFF. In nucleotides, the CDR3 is TGTGCCAGCACCCCCCCGGCAGGAGTCACCGGGGAGCTGTTTTTT.

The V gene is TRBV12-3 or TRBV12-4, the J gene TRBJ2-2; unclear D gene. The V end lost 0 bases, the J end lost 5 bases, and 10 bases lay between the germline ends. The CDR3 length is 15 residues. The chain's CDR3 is CASSLADGPTGELFF. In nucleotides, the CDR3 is TGTGCCAGCAGTTTAGCGGACGGGCCGACCGGGGAGCTGTTTTTT.

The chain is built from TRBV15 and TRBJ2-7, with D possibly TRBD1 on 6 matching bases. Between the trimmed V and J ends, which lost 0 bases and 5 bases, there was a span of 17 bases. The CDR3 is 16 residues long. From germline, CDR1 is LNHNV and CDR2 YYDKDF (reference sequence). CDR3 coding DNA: TGTGCCACCAGCAGAGATGCGCATGACAGGTCCCACGAGCAGTACTTC. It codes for CATSRDAHDRSHEQYF.